Each of the 13 T cell receptor beta chains below was sequenced from the same sample in a study of beta chain features in type 1 diabetes. Of the isolated RNA, all was reverse transcribed, and so the sequenced material was expressed TCRB transcripts. Only in-frame clones appear in the TCRdb table, and some are missing; sequencing was by immunoSEQ multiplex PCR. The profile shows 150,000 to 190,000 clones, 8.1% of them singletons. Sequencing was done on a sample of central memory CD4+ T cells from blood. The receptors come from a man between 18 and 29 years old in good health.

This clone was seen more than once but under ten times. The CDR3 is CASSLAAGDEQFF. The CDR3 DNA is TGTGCCAGCAGCTTAGCGGCGGGAGATGAGCAGTTCTTC. This rearrangement joins TRBV7-2 to TRBJ2-1; 7 bases map to TRBD2. J was trimmed by 8 bases and V by 0 bases; bases with no gene match: 1. There are 13 residues in the CDR3. CDR1 SGHTA and CDR2 FQGNSA come from the germline V gene.

This clone was counted at least ten times. The V gene is TRBV7-2, the J gene TRBJ2-5; D is ambiguous. Germline V gene sequence: CDR1 SGHTA, CDR2 FQGNSA. This CDR3 comprises 14 residues. V shed 5 bases and J shed 4 bases, with 14 bases lying between them. CDR3 bases: TGTGCCAGCAGCCAGGCCCTATGGGCAGAGACCCAGTACTTC. Its protein product is CASSQALWAETQYF. Complete variable domain (other parts from reference TRBV7-2 and TRBJ2-5): GAGVSQSPSNKVTEKGKDVELRCDPISGHTALYWYRQSLGQGLEFLIYFQGNSAPDKSGLPSDRFSAERTGGSVSTLTIQRTQQEDSAVYLCASSQALWAETQYFGPGTRLLVL.

This chain links TRBV29-1 with TRBJ2-7, with TRBD1 matching 9 bases. The CDR3 is 12 amino acids. Germline-derived CDR1 and CDR2 are SQVTM and ANQGSEA. V was pared by 7 bases and J by 5 bases, with 6 bases of the junction left unmatched. The CDR3 loop reads CSGYTGGDEQYF. Written as DNA, the CDR3 is TGCAGCGGGTACACAGGGGGCGACGAGCAGTACTTC.

The chain joins TRBV15 to TRBJ1-6; TRBD1 matches at 7 bases. Germline assignment: CDR1 LNHNV and CDR2 YYDKDF (reference sequence). J gave up 5 bases and V 0 bases, and 4 bases lay outside the gene matches. The CDR3 loop spans 16 amino acids. The CDR3 sequence: CATSRDRDSNNSPLHF. The CDR3 region has the DNA TGTGCCACCAGCAGAGATCGGGACAGCAATAATTCACCCCTCCACTTT.

This clone was seen more than once but under ten times. This chain uses TRBV7-8 with TRBJ2-5; perhaps TRBD1 as D (6 bases). The CDR3 is 14 residues long. With 4 bases removed from V and 7 bases from J, the gap between germline ends came to 16 bases. CDR1 and CDR2 from the germline V gene are SGHVS and FQNEAQ. The CDR3 DNA sequence: TGTGCCAGCAGCTCCGTCAGACAGGCGGGGACCCAGTACTTC. Protein: CASSSVRQAGTQYF.

CDR3 coding DNA: TGTGCCAGCAGTTATCGTCCCTTACGCGATGAGCAGTTCTTC. It codes for CASSYRPLRDEQFF. V is TRBV6-5 and J is TRBJ2-1; D not certain. CDR1 and CDR2 (germline): MNHEY, SVGAGI. The V end was cut by 3 bases, the J end by 8 bases, with 14 bases between. The CDR3 totals 14 residues.

In this sample, this clone turned up many times. J is TRBJ2-7 and V is TRBV7-2, with 8 nucleotides matching TRBD2. CDR1 is SGHTA and CDR2 is FQGNSA in the germline V gene. Germline trimming cut 1 base from V and 5 bases from J; bases unmatched to any gene: 4. This CDR3 spans 14 amino acids. DNA of the CDR3: TGTGCCAGCAGCTTAGGTGGGACTAGTGACGAGCAGTACTTC. Protein sequence: CASSLGGTSDEQYF.

This clone has a handful of counts. The chain uses TRBV28 and TRBJ2-5, with TRBD2 matching over 7 bases. After removal of 2 bases from V and 6 bases from J, the junction contained 12 bases not matched to a gene. The CDR3 runs to 16 residues. Germline values: CDR1 MDHEN, CDR2 SYDVKM. The CDR3 nucleotides read TGTGCCAGCAGTTTAGGTGCGGGGGATCTCCGGAAGACCCAGTACTTC. Its translation is CASSLGAGDLRKTQYF.

This clone showed up just a few times. The chain employs TRBV19 and TRBJ2-2, with D tentatively TRBD2 (5 bases). Per germline, CDR1 LNHDA and CDR2 SQIVND (reference sequence). The V gene lost 4 bases and the J gene lost 3 bases, with 9 bases spanning the gap. The CDR3 loop spans 14 amino acids. The CDR3 region is CASSSGLYTGELFF. DNA for the CDR3: TGTGCCAGTAGTAGCGGACTTTACACCGGGGAGCTGTTTTTT. Full variable domain (outside the CDR3, taken from reference TRBV19 and TRBJ2-2): DGGITQSPKYLFRKEGQNVTLSCEQNLNHDAMYWYRQDPGQGLRLIYYSQIVNDFQKGDIAEGYSVSREKKESFPLTVTSAQKNPTAFYLCASSSGLYTGELFFGEGSRLTVL.

This clone was found many times. J is TRBJ2-7 and V is TRBV14; D is ambiguous. Germline CDR1 is SGHDN and CDR2 is FVKESK. V was trimmed by 4 bases and J by 4 bases, leaving 5 bases between them. The CDR3 length is 11 residues. CDR3 DNA: TGTGCCAGCAGCCGCAGGTACGAGCAGTACTTC. It specifies CASSRRYEQYF.

This clone was recorded a few times. The chain employs TRBV28 and TRBJ2-2; TRBD1 matches 7 bases. The germline V gene encodes CDR1 MDHEN and CDR2 SYDVKM. The CDR3 spans 17 residues. Unmatched junction bases numbered 16, after V lost 6 bases and J lost 6 bases. The CDR3 loop is CASSRKRGLRFSGELFF. CDR3 DNA: TGTGCCAGCAGCAGAAAGAGGGGGCTAAGGTTCTCCGGGGAGCTGTTTTTT. Full variable domain (missing parts from reference TRBV28 and TRBJ2-2): DVKVTQSSRYLVKRTGEKVFLECVQDMDHENMFWYRQDPGLGLRLIYFSYDVKMKEKGDIPEGYSVSREKKERFSLILESASTNQTSMYLCASSRKRGLRFSGELFFGEGSRLTVL.

Only a few counts were recorded for this clone. V is TRBV28 and J is TRBJ2-7; the D gene is possibly TRBD2 (5 bases). V was clipped by 6 bases and J by 3 bases, with 15 bases between them. The germline CDR1 and CDR2 sequences are MDHEN and SYDVKM. The CDR3 consists of 14 residues. The CDR3 loop is CASSRLGGHYEQYF. The CDR3 DNA follows: TGTGCCAGCAGCCGCCTTGGCGGGCACTACGAGCAGTACTTC.

CDR3 coding DNA: TGTGCCAGCAGGCGGGCGGGCGGGCCTAGCTCCTACGAGCAGTACTTC. Protein product: CASRRAGGPSSYEQYF. The V call is TRBV14, the J call TRBJ2-7, with D perhaps matching TRBD2 (5 bases). This CDR3 has 16 amino acids. Germline V gene lookup returns CDR1 SGHDN and CDR2 FVKESK. V was cut by 6 bases and J by 0 bases, with 18 bases left in between. Combining the CDR3 with reference TRBV14 and TRBJ2-7 gives the whole variable domain EAGVTQFPSHSVIEKGQTVTLRCDPISGHDNLYWYRRVMGKEIKFLLHFVKESKQDESGMPNNRFLAERTGGTYSTLKVQPAELEDSGVYFCASRRAGGPSSYEQYFGPGTRLTVT.